Here is one T cell receptor (beta chain) with its context. Its antigen is not identified. Every one of the donors was a healthy Caucasian. The sample comes from a study of identical twins. The CDR3 is 15 amino acids. Germline V CDR1 and CDR2: SGHRS, YFSETQ. The ends lost 4 bases at V and 3 bases at J; junction bases unmatched: 4. Study-level points and caveats: Low generation-probability sequences were in excess among twin-shared out-of-frame alpha sequences. Conclusions leaned on cross-sectional statistical analysis and did not track the same donors over time.

TCRdb reprocessed the 5' RACE reads with MiXCR, giving one entry per CDR3 protein. This table holds about 450,000 distinct CDR3 sequences, less than 20% found once. The gene calls are TRBV5-1 and TRBJ2-5; 12 bases are a match to TRBD2. The origin of this receptor is a man aged 50 or older in good health. The sample consisted of naive T cells sorted from blood. CDR3 in DNA: TGCGCCAGCAGCCGACTAGCGGGGGCGAAAGAGACCCAGTACTTC. Its translation is CASSRLAGAKETQYF.